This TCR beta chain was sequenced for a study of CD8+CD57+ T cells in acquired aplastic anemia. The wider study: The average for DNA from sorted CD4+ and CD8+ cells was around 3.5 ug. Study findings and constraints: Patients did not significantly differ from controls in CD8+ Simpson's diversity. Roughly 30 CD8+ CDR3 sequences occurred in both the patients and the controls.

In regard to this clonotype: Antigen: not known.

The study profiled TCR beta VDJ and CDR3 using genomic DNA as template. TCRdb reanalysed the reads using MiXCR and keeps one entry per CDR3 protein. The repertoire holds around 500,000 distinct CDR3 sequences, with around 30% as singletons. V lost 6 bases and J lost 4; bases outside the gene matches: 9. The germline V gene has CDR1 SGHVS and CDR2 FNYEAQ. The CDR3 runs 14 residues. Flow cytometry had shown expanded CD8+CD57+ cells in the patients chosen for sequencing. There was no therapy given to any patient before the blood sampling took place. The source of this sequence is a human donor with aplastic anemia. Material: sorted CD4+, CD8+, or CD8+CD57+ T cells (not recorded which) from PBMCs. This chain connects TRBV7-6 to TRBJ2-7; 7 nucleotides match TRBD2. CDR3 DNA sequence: TGTGCCAGCAGGCTCAGGGAGGGTCGGTACGAGCAGTACGTC. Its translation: CASRLREGRYEQYV.